One sample yielded the 2 T cell receptor beta chains listed below, sequenced in a study of monozygotic twins with inflammatory bowel disease. TCRdb re-analyzed the 5' RACE reads; it lists each CDR3 protein once, without DNA. In total, the table holds about 380,000 distinct CDR3 sequences. Material: blood. Receptors originate from a human donor with ulcerative colitis or Crohn's disease, or a healthy co-twin of an affected twin (not recorded which).

CDR3 sequence reads: CASSQDAGRGVYEQYF. V and J are TRBV4-3 and TRBJ2-7; as DNA is missing, the TRBD1 call by TCRdb cannot be tested. CDR3 length: 16 residues. Germline V gene lookup returns CDR1 LGHNA and CDR2 YSLEER.

The chain combines TRBV6-2 or TRBV6-3 with TRBJ1-1; absent DNA, TCRdb's TRBD1 call cannot be checked. The CDR3 is 19 residues long. Germline CDR1 MNHEY, CDR2 SVGEGT. CDR3 sequence reads: CASNPGRDRTQTTNTEAFF.